The clone carrying this T cell receptor beta chain was picked up a small number of times. The antigen is unknown. RNA transcripts served as the template for amplifying TCR beta CDR3 regions. The primer set for the first-round RT-PCR of the TCR CDR3 was HTBI. TCRdb passed the multiplex PCR reads through MiXCR, listing each CDR3 protein once. The sample holds hundreds of thousands of distinct CDR3 sequences, 35% to 45% seen once. This sample was included in a study of T cells in Graves' hyperthyroidism and ophthalmopathy. Study-level findings and limits: Ophthalmopathy, which appeared later, was predicted by the model a median about 5.9 months before onset.

In making diagnoses, clinical symptoms, serum thyroxine and TRAb, thyroid ultrasound and orbital computed tomography were all used. This receptor was obtained from a man in his late teens or twenties with Graves' hyperthyroidism. Material for sequencing was blood.

The CDR3 sequence is CASSLGTGRTYEQYF. CDR3 bases: TGTGCCAGCAGCTTAGGGACAGGCCGAACCTACGAGCAGTACTTC. The chain has TRBV7-9 and TRBJ2-7; 7 bases are shared with TRBD1. CDR3 size: 15 residues. Losses at the gene ends were 1 base for V and 2 bases for J; bases not matched to a gene: 5. CDR1 SEHNR and CDR2 FQNEAQ come from the germline V gene (reference sequence). Complete variable domain (other parts from reference TRBV7-9 and TRBJ2-7): DTGVSQNPRHKITKRGQNVTFRCDPISEHNRLYWYRQTLGQGPEFLTYFQNEAQLEKSRLLSDRFSAERPKGSFSTLEIQRTEQGDSAMYLCASSLGTGRTYEQYFGPGTRLTVT.